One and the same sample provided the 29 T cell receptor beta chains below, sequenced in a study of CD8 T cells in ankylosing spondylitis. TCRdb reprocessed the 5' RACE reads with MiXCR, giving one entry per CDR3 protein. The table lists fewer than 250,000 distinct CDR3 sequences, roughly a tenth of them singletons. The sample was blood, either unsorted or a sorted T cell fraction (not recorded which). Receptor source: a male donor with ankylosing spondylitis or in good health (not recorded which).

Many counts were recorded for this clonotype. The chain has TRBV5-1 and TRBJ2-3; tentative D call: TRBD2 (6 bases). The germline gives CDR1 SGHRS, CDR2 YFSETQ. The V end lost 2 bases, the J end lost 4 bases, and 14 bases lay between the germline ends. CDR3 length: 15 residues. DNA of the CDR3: TGCGCCAGCAGCTTAGGGACTCCGAGGGCAGATACGCAGTATTTT. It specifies CASSLGTPRADTQYF.

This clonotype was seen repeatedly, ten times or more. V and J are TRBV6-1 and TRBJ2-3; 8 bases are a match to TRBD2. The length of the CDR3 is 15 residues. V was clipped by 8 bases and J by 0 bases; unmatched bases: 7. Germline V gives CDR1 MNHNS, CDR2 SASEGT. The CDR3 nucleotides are TGTGCCAGCCTTCGTAGCGGGGTTAGCACAGATACGCAGTATTTT. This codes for CASLRSGVSTDTQYF.

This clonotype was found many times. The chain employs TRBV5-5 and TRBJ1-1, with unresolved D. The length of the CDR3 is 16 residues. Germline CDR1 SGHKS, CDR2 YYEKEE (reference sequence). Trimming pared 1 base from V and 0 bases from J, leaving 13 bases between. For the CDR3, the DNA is TGTGCCAGCAGCTTGTTCTACACATCTCTGAACACTGAAGCTTTCTTT. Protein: CASSLFYTSLNTEAFF.

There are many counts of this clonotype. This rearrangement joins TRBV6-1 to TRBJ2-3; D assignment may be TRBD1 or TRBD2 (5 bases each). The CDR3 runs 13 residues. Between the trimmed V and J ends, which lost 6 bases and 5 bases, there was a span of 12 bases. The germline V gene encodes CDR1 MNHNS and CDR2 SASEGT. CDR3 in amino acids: CASRGTLRDTQYF. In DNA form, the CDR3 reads TGTGCCAGCAGAGGGACCTTAAGAGATACGCAGTATTTT.

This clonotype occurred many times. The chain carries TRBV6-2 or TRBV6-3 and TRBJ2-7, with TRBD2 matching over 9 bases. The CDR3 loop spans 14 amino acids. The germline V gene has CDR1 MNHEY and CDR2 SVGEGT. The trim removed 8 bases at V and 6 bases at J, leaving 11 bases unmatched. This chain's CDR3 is CASLGLAKLGEQYF. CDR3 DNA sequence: TGTGCCAGCCTAGGACTAGCGAAGTTGGGCGAGCAGTACTTC.

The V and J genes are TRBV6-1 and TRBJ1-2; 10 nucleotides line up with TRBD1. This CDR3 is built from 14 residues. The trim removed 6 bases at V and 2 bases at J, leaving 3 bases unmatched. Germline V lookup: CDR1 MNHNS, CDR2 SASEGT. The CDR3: CASRPGQGNYGYTF. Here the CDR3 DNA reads TGTGCCAGCAGGCCGGGACAGGGGAACTATGGCTACACCTTC.

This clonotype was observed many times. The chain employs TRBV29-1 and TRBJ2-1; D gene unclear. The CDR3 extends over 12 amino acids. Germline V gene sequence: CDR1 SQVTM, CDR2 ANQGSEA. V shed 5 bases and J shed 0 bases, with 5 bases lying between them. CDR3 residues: CSVRTSYNEQFF. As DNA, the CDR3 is TGCAGCGTTCGGACCTCCTACAATGAGCAGTTCTTC.

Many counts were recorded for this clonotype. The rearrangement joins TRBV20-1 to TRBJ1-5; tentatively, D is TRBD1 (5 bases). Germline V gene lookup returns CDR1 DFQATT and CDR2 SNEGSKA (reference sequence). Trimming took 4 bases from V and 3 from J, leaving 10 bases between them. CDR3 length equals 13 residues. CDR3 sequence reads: CSAKGTNNQPQHF. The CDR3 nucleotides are TGCAGTGCTAAGGGGACCAACAATCAGCCCCAGCATTTT.

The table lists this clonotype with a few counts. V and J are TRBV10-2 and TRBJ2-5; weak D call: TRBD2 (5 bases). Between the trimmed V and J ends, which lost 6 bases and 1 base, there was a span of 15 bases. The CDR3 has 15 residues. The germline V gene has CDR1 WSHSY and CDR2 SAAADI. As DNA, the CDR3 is TGCGCCAGCAGCCCTCCCTCAGCGGTCCAAGAGACCCAGTACTTC. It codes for CASSPPSAVQETQYF.

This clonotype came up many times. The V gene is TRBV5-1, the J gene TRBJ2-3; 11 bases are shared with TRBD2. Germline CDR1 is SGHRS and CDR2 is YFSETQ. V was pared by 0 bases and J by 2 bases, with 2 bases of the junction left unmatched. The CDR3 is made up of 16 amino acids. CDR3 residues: CASSLDSGGVTDTQYF. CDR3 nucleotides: TGCGCCAGCAGCTTGGATAGCGGGGGGGTCACAGATACGCAGTATTTT.

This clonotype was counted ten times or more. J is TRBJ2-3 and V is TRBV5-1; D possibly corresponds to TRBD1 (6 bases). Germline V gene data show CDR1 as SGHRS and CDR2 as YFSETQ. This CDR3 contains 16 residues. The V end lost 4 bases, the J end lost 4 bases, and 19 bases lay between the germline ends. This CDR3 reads CASSLQGREGSDTQYF. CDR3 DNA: TGCGCCAGCAGCCTACAGGGTCGTGAAGGTTCAGATACGCAGTATTTT. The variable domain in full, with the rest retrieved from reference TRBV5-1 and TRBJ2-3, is KAGVTQTPRYLIKTRGQQVTLSCSPISGHRSVSWYQQTPGQGLQFLFEYFSETQRNKGNFPGRFSGRQFSNSRSEMNVSTLELGDSALYLCASSLQGREGSDTQYFGPGTRLTVL.

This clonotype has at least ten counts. This chain's CDR3 is CASSPGAKQYF. CDR3 bases: TGTGCCAGCAGCCCCGGGGCAAAGCAGTACTTC. The genes are TRBV3-1 and TRBJ2-7; D may match TRBD1 or TRBD2 (5 bases each). The V end was cut by 4 bases, the J end by 8 bases, with 9 bases between. The length of the CDR3 is 11 residues. Germline values: CDR1 LGHDT, CDR2 YNNKEL (reference sequence).

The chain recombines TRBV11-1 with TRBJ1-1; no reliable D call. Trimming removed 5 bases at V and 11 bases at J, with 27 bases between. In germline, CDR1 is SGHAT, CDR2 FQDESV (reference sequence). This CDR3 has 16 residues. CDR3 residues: CASSLHPGLPGSVAFF. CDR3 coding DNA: TGTGCCAGCAGCCTCCACCCCGGCCTGCCCGGAAGTGTGGCTTTCTTT.

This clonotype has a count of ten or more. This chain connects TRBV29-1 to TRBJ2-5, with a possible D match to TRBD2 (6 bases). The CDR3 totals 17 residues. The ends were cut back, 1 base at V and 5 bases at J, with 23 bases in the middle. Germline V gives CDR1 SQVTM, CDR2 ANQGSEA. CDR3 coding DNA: TGCAGCGTTGAAGGGGGCCGCGGCGGCGGGGCGAGTGAGACCCAGTACTTC. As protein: CSVEGGRGGGASETQYF.

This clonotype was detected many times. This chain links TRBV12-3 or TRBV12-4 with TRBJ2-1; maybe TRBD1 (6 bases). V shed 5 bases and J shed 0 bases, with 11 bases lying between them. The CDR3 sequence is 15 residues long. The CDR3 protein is CASSRGHNSYNEQFF. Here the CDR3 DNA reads TGTGCCAGCAGTCGGGGACACAACTCCTACAATGAGCAGTTCTTC.

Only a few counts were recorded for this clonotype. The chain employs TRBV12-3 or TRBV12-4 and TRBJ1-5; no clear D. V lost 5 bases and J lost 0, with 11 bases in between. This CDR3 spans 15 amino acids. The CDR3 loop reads CASSPSGGSNQPQHF. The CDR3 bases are TGTGCCAGCAGTCCCTCAGGTGGTAGCAATCAGCCCCAGCATTTT.

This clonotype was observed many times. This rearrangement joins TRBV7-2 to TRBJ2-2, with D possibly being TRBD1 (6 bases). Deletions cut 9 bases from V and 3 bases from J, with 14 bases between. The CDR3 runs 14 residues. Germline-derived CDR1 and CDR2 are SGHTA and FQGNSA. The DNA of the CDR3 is TGTGCCAGTGGTGGGGGCCTCTACACCGGGGAGCTGTTTTTT. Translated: CASGGGLYTGELFF.

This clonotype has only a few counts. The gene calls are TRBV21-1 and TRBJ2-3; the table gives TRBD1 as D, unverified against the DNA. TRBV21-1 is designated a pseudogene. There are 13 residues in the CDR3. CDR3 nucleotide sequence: TGTGCCAGCAGCAATGAGGTACAGGATGTTAGGTCCTTT. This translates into CASSNEVQDVRSF.

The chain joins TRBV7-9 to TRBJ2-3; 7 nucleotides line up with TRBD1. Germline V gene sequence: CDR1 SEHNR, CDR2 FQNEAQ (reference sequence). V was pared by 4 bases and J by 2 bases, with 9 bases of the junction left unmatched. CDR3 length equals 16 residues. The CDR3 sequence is CASSSAVTGTTDTQYF. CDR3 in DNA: TGTGCCAGCAGCTCCGCTGTGACAGGGACCACAGATACGCAGTATTTT.

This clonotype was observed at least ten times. The CDR3 region has the DNA TGCGCCAGCAGCCAAGATCTGGCCGGAACAACGAACACTGAAGCTTTCTTT. Translating it yields CASSQDLAGTTNTEAFF. The rearrangement joins TRBV4-1 to TRBJ1-1; no clear D. CDR1 is MGHRA and CDR2 is YSYEKL in the germline V gene. The CDR3 extends over 17 amino acids. V was shortened by 0 bases and J by 1 base, with 15 bases between the two germline ends.

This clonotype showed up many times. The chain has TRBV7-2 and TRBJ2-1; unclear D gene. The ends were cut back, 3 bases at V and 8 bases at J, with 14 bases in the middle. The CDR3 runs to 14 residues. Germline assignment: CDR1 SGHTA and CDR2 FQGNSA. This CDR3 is CASSLDGPLDEQFF. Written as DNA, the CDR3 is TGTGCCAGCAGCTTGGACGGGCCGTTGGATGAGCAGTTCTTC.

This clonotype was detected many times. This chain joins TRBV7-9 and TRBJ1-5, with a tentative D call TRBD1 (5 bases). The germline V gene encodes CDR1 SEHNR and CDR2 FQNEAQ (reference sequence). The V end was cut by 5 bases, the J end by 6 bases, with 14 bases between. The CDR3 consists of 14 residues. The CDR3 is CASSPGPGGQPQHF. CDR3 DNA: TGTGCCAGCAGCCCAGGGCCGGGGGGTCAGCCCCAGCATTTT. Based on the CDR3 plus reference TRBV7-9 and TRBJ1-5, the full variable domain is DTGVSQNPRHKITKRGQNVTFRCDPISEHNRLYWYRQTLGQGPEFLTYFQNEAQLEKSRLLSDRFSAERPKGSFSTLEIQRTEQGDSAMYLCASSPGPGGQPQHFGDGTRLSIL.

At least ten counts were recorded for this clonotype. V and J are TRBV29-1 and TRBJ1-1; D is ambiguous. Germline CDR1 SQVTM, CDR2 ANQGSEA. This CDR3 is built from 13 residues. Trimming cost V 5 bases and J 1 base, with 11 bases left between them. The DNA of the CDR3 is TGCAGCGTTATCGCCACCGGGAACACTGAAGCTTTCTTT. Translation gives CSVIATGNTEAFF. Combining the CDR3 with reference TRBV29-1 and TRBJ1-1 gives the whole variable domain SAVISQKPSRDICQRGTSLTIQCQVDSQVTMMFWYRQQPGQSLTLIATANQGSEATYESGFVIDKFPISRPNLTFSTLTVSNMSPEDSSIYLCSVIATGNTEAFFGQGTRLTVV.

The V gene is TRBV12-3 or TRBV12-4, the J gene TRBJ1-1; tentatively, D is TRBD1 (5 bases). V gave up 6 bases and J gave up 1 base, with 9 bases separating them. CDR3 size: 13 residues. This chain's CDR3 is CASRPQENTEAFF. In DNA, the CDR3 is TGTGCCAGCAGGCCACAGGAGAACACTGAAGCTTTCTTT.

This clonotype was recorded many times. CDR3 amino acids: CSAQIAGTGSKKLFF. The CDR3 nucleotides are TGCAGTGCTCAGATCGCCGGGACAGGGAGCAAAAAACTGTTTTTT. The chain joins TRBV20-1 to TRBJ1-4; 9 nucleotides align to TRBD1. CDR3 length: 15 amino acids. Trimming took 5 bases from V and 9 from J; bases not matched to a gene: 13. The germline V gene has CDR1 DFQATT and CDR2 SNEGSKA (reference sequence).

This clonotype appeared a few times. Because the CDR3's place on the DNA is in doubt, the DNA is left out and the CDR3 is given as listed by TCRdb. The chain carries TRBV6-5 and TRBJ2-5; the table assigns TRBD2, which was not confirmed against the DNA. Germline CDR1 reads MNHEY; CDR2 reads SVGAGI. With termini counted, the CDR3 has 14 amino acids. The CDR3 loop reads CASSSSGLGATQYF.

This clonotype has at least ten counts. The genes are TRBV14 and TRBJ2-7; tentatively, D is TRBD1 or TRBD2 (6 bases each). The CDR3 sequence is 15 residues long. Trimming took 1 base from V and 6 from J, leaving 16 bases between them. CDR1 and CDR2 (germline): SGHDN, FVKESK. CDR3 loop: CASSQAGGGLIEQYF. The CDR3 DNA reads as TGTGCCAGCAGCCAAGCTGGTGGGGGGCTGATCGAGCAGTACTTC. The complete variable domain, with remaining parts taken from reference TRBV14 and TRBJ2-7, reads EAGVTQFPSHSVIEKGQTVTLRCDPISGHDNLYWYRRVMGKEIKFLLHFVKESKQDESGMPNNRFLAERTGGTYSTLKVQPAELEDSGVYFCASSQAGGGLIEQYFGPGTRLTVT.

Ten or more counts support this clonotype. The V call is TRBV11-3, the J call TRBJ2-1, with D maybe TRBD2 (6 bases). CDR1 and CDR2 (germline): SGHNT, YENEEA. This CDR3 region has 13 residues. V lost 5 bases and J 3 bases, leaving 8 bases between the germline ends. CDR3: CASSPEGYNEQFF. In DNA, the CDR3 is TGTGCCAGCAGCCCGGAGGGCTACAATGAGCAGTTCTTC.

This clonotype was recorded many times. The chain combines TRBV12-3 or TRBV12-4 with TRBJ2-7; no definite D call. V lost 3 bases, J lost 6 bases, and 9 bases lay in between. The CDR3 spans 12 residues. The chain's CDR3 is CASSFHLVEQYF. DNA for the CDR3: TGTGCCAGCAGTTTCCATCTTGTCGAGCAGTACTTC.